Below are 16 T cell receptor beta chains sequenced from a single sample in a study of blood T cell repertoires in COVID-19. Libraries were prepared by immunoSEQ multiplex PCR; TCRdb keeps only in-frame clonotypes and omits some of them. Among some 200,000 clones listed, roughly 90% were seen once. The sequencing sample was made of peripheral blood. Receptors originate from a man in his fifties with acute or convalescent COVID-19.

The CDR3 nucleotides read TGCGCCAGCAGCCAAGATGGGCCCTGGGAAGAGACCCAGTACTTC. Amino acids: CASSQDGPWEETQYF. V usage is TRBV4-1 and J usage is TRBJ2-5; D is ambiguous. Germline V gene data show CDR1 as MGHRA and CDR2 as YSYEKL. CDR3 length: 15 amino acids. The ends were cut back, 0 bases at V and 3 bases at J, with 11 bases in the middle.

The chain employs TRBV7-3 and TRBJ2-2; a possible D gene is TRBD2 (5 bases). Germline V gene sequence: CDR1 SGHTA, CDR2 FQGTGA. The CDR3 consists of 15 residues. Between the trimmed V and J ends, which lost 2 bases and 2 bases, there was a span of 9 bases. The CDR3: CASSLYGLNTGELFF. In DNA form, the CDR3 reads TGTGCCAGCAGCTTATACGGACTCAACACCGGGGAGCTGTTTTTT. Based on the CDR3 plus reference TRBV7-3 and TRBJ2-2, the full variable domain is GAGVSQTPSNKVTEKGKYVELRCDPISGHTALYWYRQSLGQGPEFLIYFQGTGAADDSGLPNDRFFAVRPEGSVSTLKIQRTERGDSAVYLCASSLYGLNTGELFFGEGSRLTVL.

CDR3 sequence (DNA): TGTGCCAGCAGGCTGCCGGGACAGGCTAACTATGGCTACACCTTC. Its translation is CASRLPGQANYGYTF. The chain recombines TRBV28 with TRBJ1-2, with 8 bases that match TRBD1. Trimming cost V 6 bases and J 0 bases; bases outside gene matches: 6. Germline V gene data show CDR1 as MDHEN and CDR2 as SYDVKM. The CDR3 consists of 15 residues.

V gene TRBV7-9 combines with J gene TRBJ1-1, with TRBD1 as a possible D gene (6 bases). The V and J ends lost 5 bases and 0 bases respectively, with 10 bases between them. Germline CDR1 is SEHNR and CDR2 is FQNEAQ (reference sequence). The CDR3 is made up of 14 amino acids. In DNA form, the CDR3 reads TGTGCCAGCAGCATCCGGGACATGAACACTGAAGCTTTCTTT. Amino acids: CASSIRDMNTEAFF. Full variable domain (rest looked up from reference TRBV7-9 and TRBJ1-1): DTGVSQNPRHKITKRGQNVTFRCDPISEHNRLYWYRQTLGQGPEFLTYFQNEAQLEKSRLLSDRFSAERPKGSFSTLEIQRTEQGDSAMYLCASSIRDMNTEAFFGQGTRLTVV.

The rearrangement joins TRBV6-2 or TRBV6-3 to TRBJ2-7; D perhaps matches TRBD1 (5 bases). V lost 5 bases and J 0 bases, leaving 17 bases between the germline ends. Germline CDR1 reads MNHEY; CDR2 reads SVGEGT. This CDR3 spans 16 amino acids. CDR3 bases: TGTGCCAGCAGTCGGGCCGACAGCTTTAGCTCCTACGAGCAGTACGTC. This codes for CASSRADSFSSYEQYV.

The chain joins TRBV6-4 to TRBJ1-1, with no clear D. Trimming left V 2 bases short and J 0 bases short, with 7 bases between. This CDR3 region has 14 residues. Germline CDR1 and CDR2: MRHNA and SNTAGT. The CDR3 DNA reads TGTGCCAGCAGTGACACAAGTCTGAACACTGAAGCTTTCTTT. This translates into CASSDTSLNTEAFF.

This clone was detected only a few times. The chain links TRBV28 to TRBJ1-6, with 8 bases aligning to TRBD1. The V gene end was trimmed by 3 bases and the J gene end by 10 bases; junction bases not matched to a gene: 8. CDR1 and CDR2 (germline): MDHEN, SYDVKM. This CDR3 has 15 residues. CDR3 loop: CASSFPGQAPSPLHF. CDR3 DNA sequence: TGTGCCAGCAGTTTCCCGGGACAGGCTCCCTCACCCCTCCACTTT.

This rearrangement joins TRBV27 to TRBJ1-1, with a tentative D call TRBD1 (5 bases). V was clipped by 2 bases and J by 0 bases, with 10 bases between them. This CDR3 contains 15 residues. The germline gives CDR1 MNHEY, CDR2 SMNVEV (reference sequence). CDR3: CASSLIRAVNTEAFF. In DNA, the CDR3 is TGTGCCAGCAGTTTAATCAGGGCGGTGAACACTGAAGCTTTCTTT.

In its sample, this clone was seen once. The J gene is TRBJ1-4, the V gene TRBV6-5; 9 bases map to TRBD1. The CDR3 runs to 15 residues. V lost 6 bases, J lost 8 bases, and 10 bases stayed unmatched. Per germline, CDR1 MNHEY and CDR2 SVGAGI. The CDR3 DNA is TGTGCCAGCAGGGACAGGGGCGGGTTGCGCGAAAAACTGTTTTTT. Protein: CASRDRGGLREKLFF.

This clone has just a few counts. The chain is built from TRBV28 and TRBJ2-1; D is unresolved. The germline gives CDR1 MDHEN, CDR2 SYDVKM. V was shortened by 5 bases and J by 2 bases, with 13 bases between the two germline ends. CDR3 length: 15 residues. The CDR3 here is CASSPPVSTYNEQFF. The CDR3 nucleotides are TGTGCCAGCAGTCCTCCGGTCTCTACCTACAATGAGCAGTTCTTC.

The chain has TRBV5-4 and TRBJ1-6; no definite D call. This CDR3 has 17 amino acids. Per germline, CDR1 SGHNT and CDR2 YYREEE (reference sequence). The ends were cut back, 0 bases at V and 10 bases at J, with 20 bases in the middle. The CDR3 region is CASSLALGSNSRSPLHF. In DNA, the CDR3 is TGTGCCAGCAGCTTGGCCTTGGGTAGTAACAGTCGCTCACCCCTCCACTTT.

This chain links TRBV7-3 with TRBJ2-3; tentatively, D is TRBD2 (6 bases). Germline-derived CDR1 and CDR2 are SGHTA and FQGTGA. Deletions cut 2 bases from V and 6 bases from J, with 12 bases between. CDR3 size: 14 residues. For the CDR3, the DNA is TGTGCCAGCAGCTTAGGGGGGAGCGAGGATACGCAGTATTTT. It specifies CASSLGGSEDTQYF.

The chain couples TRBV9 to TRBJ2-2, with 10 nucleotides matching TRBD1. The V gene end was trimmed by 3 bases and the J gene end by 7 bases; junction bases not matched to a gene: 9. CDR1 SGDLS and CDR2 YYNGEE come from the germline V gene. The CDR3 length is 16 residues. The DNA of the CDR3 is TGTGCCAGCAGCGCCCAGACAGGGGGCGTTGGCGGGGAGCTGTTTTTT. This gives the protein CASSAQTGGVGGELFF.

The sample holds a few counts of this clone. V usage is TRBV6-5 and J usage is TRBJ1-2; TRBD1 aligns across 7 bases. V lost 5 bases, J lost 4 bases, and 10 bases stayed unmatched. This CDR3 has 15 residues. CDR1 is MNHEY, CDR2 SVGAGI, per germline. The CDR3 here is CASSPIGGQAYGYTF. CDR3 in DNA: TGTGCCAGCAGTCCGATTGGAGGACAGGCCTATGGCTACACCTTC.

The DNA of the CDR3 is TGTGCCAGCAGCCACCGCGGAGGGTGGGGAGGCCGGTACACCGGGGAGCTGTTTTTT. Protein sequence: CASSHRGGWGGRYTGELFF. The chain employs TRBV11-3 and TRBJ2-2, with TRBD2 as a possible D gene (6 bases). The CDR3 totals 19 residues. Germline V gives CDR1 SGHNT, CDR2 YENEEA. Trimming shortened V by 5 bases and J by 3 bases, and 25 bases separated the two germline ends.

This clone was picked up one time. The V and J genes are TRBV7-6 and TRBJ1-5; maybe TRBD1 (5 bases). CDR1 and CDR2 (germline): SGHVS, FNYEAQ. The CDR3 totals 15 residues. The V end was cut by 5 bases, the J end by 4 bases, with 15 bases between. The CDR3 coding sequence is TGTGCCAGCAGCCAGGGATTTGGGACTAATCAGCCCCAGCATTTT. As protein: CASSQGFGTNQPQHF.